Following are 5 T cell receptor beta chains from one sample sequenced in a study of CD8 T cells in Susac syndrome. Roughly 0.45 to 1 ug RNA was reverse transcribed with random hexamers. TCRdb used MiXCR to reprocess the immunoSEQ multiplex PCR reads, holding one entry per CDR3 protein. In the table there are about 210,000 distinct CDR3 sequences, around 95% of which are singletons. The sequencing input was CD4+ T cells from PBMCs. Receptors were obtained from a human donor in good health.

As DNA, the CDR3 is TGCGCCAGCAGTTTGCCGACACCGATTTCGAACACCGGGGAGCTGTTTTTT. This gives the protein CASSLPTPISNTGELFF. The V and J genes are TRBV23-1 and TRBJ2-2; no definite D call. TRBV23-1 carries the ORF label, with uncertain function. The V end lost 5 bases, the J end lost 0 bases, and 16 bases lay between the germline ends. The CDR3 contains 17 residues.

The rearrangement joins TRBV28 to TRBJ2-3; D is unresolved. The germline V gene has CDR1 MDHEN and CDR2 SYDVKM. V was shortened by 7 bases and J by 1 base, with 9 bases between the two germline ends. This CDR3 is 13 amino acids long. Here the CDR3 DNA reads TGTGCCAGCATCCTCCGGGGCACAGATACGCAGTATTTT. Residues: CASILRGTDTQYF.

J is TRBJ2-3 and V is TRBV5-4; D remains unclear. Germline CDR1 and CDR2: SGHNT and YYREEE (reference sequence). V was pared by 2 bases and J by 2 bases, with 12 bases between. The CDR3 has 15 residues. The CDR3 nucleotides read TGTGCCAGCAGCTTCGAAGTAATACCCACAGATACGCAGTATTTT. It encodes CASSFEVIPTDTQYF. Full variable domain (missing parts from reference TRBV5-4 and TRBJ2-3): ETGVTQSPTHLIKTRGQQVTLRCSSQSGHNTVSWYQQALGQGPQFIFQYYREEENGRGNFPPRFSGLQFPNYSSELNVNALELDDSALYLCASSFEVIPTDTQYFGPGTRLTVL.

CDR3 loop: CATSDFTDRGEQFF. The CDR3 DNA is TGTGCCACCAGTGATTTTACCGATCGTGGGGAGCAGTTCTTC. The genes are TRBV24-1 and TRBJ2-1, with D unclear. CDR3 size: 14 residues. The germline V gene has CDR1 KGHDR and CDR2 SFDVKD. Trimming pared 1 base from V and 10 bases from J, leaving 13 bases between.

The chain carries TRBV5-1 and TRBJ2-1, with D perhaps TRBD1 (5 bases). This CDR3 contains 12 residues. With 6 bases removed from V and 8 bases from J, the gap between germline ends came to 12 bases. CDR1 and CDR2 (germline): SGHRS, YFSETQ. CDR3 protein: CASTPLGDEQFF. The CDR3 bases are TGCGCCAGCACCCCTTTAGGGGATGAGCAGTTCTTC.